The clone carrying this T cell receptor (beta chain) was found a few times. The data derive from a study of OX40 agonist ivuxolimab in advanced cancers. At the level of the study: Patients were infused with ivuxolimab every 2 weeks at 0.01 to 10 mg/kg.

The CDR3 is 15 residues long. Trimming took 0 bases from V and 1 from J, leaving 9 bases between them. Germline lookup yields CDR1 MNHGY and CDR2 SVAAGI. The data were produced by immunoSEQ multiplex PCR, yet TCRdb's version contains in-frame clones alone and is incomplete. The sample holds approximately 35,000 clones, around nine tenths seen once. The receptor's source is an adult with an advanced solid tumor such as melanoma, head and neck, liver or kidney cancer. The chain employs TRBV6-9 and TRBJ2-5; no clear D. Sequenced here: CD4+ or CD8+ T cells sorted from blood, sampled in a trial of the OX40 agonist ivuxolimab. The CDR3 DNA sequence: TGTGCCAGCAGTTATTCGGAAGGATTCCAAGAGACCCAGTACTTC. This codes for CASSYSEGFQETQYF.